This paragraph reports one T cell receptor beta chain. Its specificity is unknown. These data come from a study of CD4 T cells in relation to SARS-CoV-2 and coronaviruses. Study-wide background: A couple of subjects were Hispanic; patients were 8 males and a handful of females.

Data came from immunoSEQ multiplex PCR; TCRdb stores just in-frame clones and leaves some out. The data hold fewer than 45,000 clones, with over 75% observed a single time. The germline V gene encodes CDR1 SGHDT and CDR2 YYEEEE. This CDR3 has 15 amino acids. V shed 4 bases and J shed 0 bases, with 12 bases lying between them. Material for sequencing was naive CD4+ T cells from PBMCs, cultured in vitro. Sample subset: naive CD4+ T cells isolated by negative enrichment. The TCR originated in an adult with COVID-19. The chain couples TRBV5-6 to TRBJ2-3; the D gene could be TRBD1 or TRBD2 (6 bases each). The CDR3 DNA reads TGTGCCAGCAGCGGTACAGGGAGGAGCACAGATACGCAGTATTTT. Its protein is CASSGTGRSTDTQYF.